This T cell receptor (beta chain) was sequenced during a study of T cells after yellow fever vaccination. About the research overall: Fractions of low cell number were prepared using SMART-Seq v4 Ultra Low Input.

For TCR, cDNA came from 5'RACE template switching, which added a universal primer site and UMIs. TCRdb fed the 5' RACE reads into MiXCR, producing one record per CDR3 protein. The sample has around 140,000 distinct CDR3 sequences, 5% to 8% seen once. At least ten counts were recorded for this clonotype. The CDR3 length is 13 residues. CDR1 and CDR2 from the germline V gene are SGHAT and FQNNGV. V was pared by 4 bases and J by 3 bases, with 9 bases between. This clonotype was obtained from a man in his thirties or forties who received the YFV17D yellow fever vaccine. Specimen: CD4+ T cells sorted from PBMCs, collected 10 days after the yellow fever booster vaccination. This sequence joins TRBV11-2 and TRBJ1-2, with a tentative D call TRBD1 (6 bases). CDR3 protein: CASSSTGYYGYTF. The CDR3 DNA reads as TGTGCCAGCAGCTCGACAGGATACTATGGCTACACCTTC.